The 5 T cell receptor beta chains below come from one sample, sequenced in a study of early T cells in non-severe SARS-CoV-2 infection. TCRdb ran MiXCR on the 5' RACE reads and lists one entry per CDR3 protein. This table holds 100,000 to 120,000 distinct CDR3 sequences, around an eighth found once. Sequences were derived from whole blood, sampled at baseline. The receptors were gathered from an adult who was a healthcare worker with PCR-confirmed SARS-CoV-2 infection or an uninfected control (not recorded which).

In its sample, this clonotype was seen a few times. J is TRBJ2-3 and V is TRBV29-1, with D unclear. V dropped 4 bases and J dropped 0 bases, with 5 bases sitting between them. Germline V CDR1 and CDR2: SQVTM, ANQGSEA. The CDR3 is made up of 12 amino acids. DNA for the CDR3: TGCAGCGTTGGCGTTAGCACAGATACGCAGTATTTT. It codes for CSVGVSTDTQYF.

This clonotype appeared a few times. The rearrangement uses TRBV27 and TRBJ2-2; 9 bases match TRBD1. The junction had 11 bases not matched to a gene; V was cut back by 7 bases and J by 5 bases. The CDR3 is 16 residues long. Germline V gene data show CDR1 as MNHEY and CDR2 as SMNVEV (reference sequence). The CDR3 spells CASKNPRTGATGELFF. The CDR3 nucleotides read TGTGCCAGCAAAAATCCTAGGACAGGGGCGACCGGGGAGCTGTTTTTT.

This clonotype was counted at least ten times. This chain joins TRBV9 and TRBJ2-7, with TRBD1 matching over 7 bases. The CDR3 consists of 15 residues. CDR1 SGDLS and CDR2 YYNGEE come from the germline V gene. V gave up 2 bases and J gave up 3 bases; unmatched junction bases: 8. The CDR3 nucleotides read TGTGCCAGCAGCGTCCGAGGGGACAGCTACTACGAGCAGTACTTC. It translates to CASSVRGDSYYEQYF.

Only a few counts were recorded for this clonotype. This chain links TRBV6-4 with TRBJ1-5; D is unresolved. This CDR3 is 16 amino acids long. Germline V CDR1 and CDR2: MRHNA, SNTAGT. Between the trimmed V and J ends, which lost 1 base and 5 bases, there was a span of 15 bases. CDR3 sequence: CASSDWIGRLDQPQHF. CDR3 nucleotides: TGTGCCAGCAGTGACTGGATTGGACGGCTGGATCAGCCCCAGCATTTT.

This clonotype has just a few counts. The genes are TRBV29-1 and TRBJ2-7; 8 bases are shared with TRBD1. V dropped 8 bases and J dropped 2; count of bases not matched to a gene: 11. This CDR3 is built from 14 residues. The germline V gene has CDR1 SQVTM and CDR2 ANQGSEA. CDR3 loop: CSIGTGDMTYEQYF. CDR3 DNA sequence: TGCAGCATAGGGACAGGCGACATGACCTACGAGCAGTACTTC.